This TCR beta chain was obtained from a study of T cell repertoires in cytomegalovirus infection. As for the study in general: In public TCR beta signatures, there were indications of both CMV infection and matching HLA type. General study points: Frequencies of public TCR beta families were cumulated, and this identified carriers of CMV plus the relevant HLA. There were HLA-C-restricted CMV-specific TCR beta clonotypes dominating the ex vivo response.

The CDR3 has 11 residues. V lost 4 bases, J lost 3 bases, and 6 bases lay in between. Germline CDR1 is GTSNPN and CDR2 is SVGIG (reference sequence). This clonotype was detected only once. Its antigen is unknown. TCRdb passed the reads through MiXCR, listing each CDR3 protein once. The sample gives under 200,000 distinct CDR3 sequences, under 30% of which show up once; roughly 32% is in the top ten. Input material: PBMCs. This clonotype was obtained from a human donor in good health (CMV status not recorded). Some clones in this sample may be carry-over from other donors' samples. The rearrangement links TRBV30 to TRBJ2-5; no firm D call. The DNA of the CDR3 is TGTGCCTGGATAGGTGAAGAGACCCAGTACTTC. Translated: CAWIGEETQYF. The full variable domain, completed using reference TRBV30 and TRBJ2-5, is SQTIHQWPATLVQPVGSPLSLECTVEGTSNPNLYWYRQAAGRGLQLLFYSVGIGQISSEVPQNLSASRPQDRQFILSSKKLLLSDSGFYLCAWIGEETQYFGPGTRLLVL.